A selection of T cell receptor beta chains follows, all from one sample in a study of T cell responses to AZD1222 COVID-19 vaccine. Clones were read by immunoSEQ multiplex PCR, and TCRdb kept only the in-frame ones, dropping some. Among roughly 100,000 clones listed, around 87% were seen once. The starting material was peripheral blood, obtained 28 days after the second AZD1222 dose. Receptors originate from an adult who received the AZD1222 COVID-19 vaccine. CDR3s include the opening cysteine and the closing phenylalanine or tryptophan. A D gene is named only where the DNA matches it firmly. Clone size is given for some rows only: seen once, a few or many times, or a class if the clone is expanded.

NA	TRBV18	NA	TRBJ2-5	CASSPPTLAGETQYF	TGTGCCAGCTCACCACCGACGCTAGCCGGAGAGACCCAGTACTTC
NA	TRBV9	NA	TRBJ2-4	CASSVVGEAKNIQYF	TGTGCCAGCAGCGTAGTGGGTGAGGCCAAAAACATTCAGTACTTC
few	TRBV7-9	NA	TRBJ1-3	CASGRTGSGNTIYF	TGTGCCAGCGGCAGAACAGGGTCAGGAAACACCATATATTTT
NA	TRBV6-6	TRBD2	TRBJ2-1	CASSRAGGPFYNEQFF	TGTGCCAGCAGTCGAGCGGGAGGTCCTTTCTACAATGAGCAGTTCTTC
NA	TRBV27	NA	TRBJ2-3	CAKGMWGANVTDTQYF	TGTGCCAAAGGTATGTGGGGGGCGAACGTCACAGATACGCAGTATTTT
NA	TRBV30	TRBD1	TRBJ1-4	CAWSRTGLNEKLFF	TGTGCCTGGAGTCGGACAGGACTTAATGAAAAACTGTTTTTT
NA	TRBV10-3	NA	TRBJ2-5	CAISEQFRGQETQYF	TGTGCCATCAGTGAGCAATTTAGGGGTCAAGAGACCCAGTACTTC
NA	TRBV18	TRBD1	TRBJ1-1	CASSPTRQGNTEAFF	TGTGCCAGCTCACCAACCCGACAGGGTAACACTGAAGCTTTCTTT
few	TRBV5-1	TRBD1	TRBJ2-5	CASSSTGPETQYF	TGCGCCAGCAGCTCGACAGGGCCAGAGACCCAGTACTTC
NA	TRBV2	TRBD1	TRBJ2-7	CASSDLVRGSWEQYF	TGTGCCAGCAGTGATTTGGTCAGGGGGTCGTGGGAGCAGTACTTC